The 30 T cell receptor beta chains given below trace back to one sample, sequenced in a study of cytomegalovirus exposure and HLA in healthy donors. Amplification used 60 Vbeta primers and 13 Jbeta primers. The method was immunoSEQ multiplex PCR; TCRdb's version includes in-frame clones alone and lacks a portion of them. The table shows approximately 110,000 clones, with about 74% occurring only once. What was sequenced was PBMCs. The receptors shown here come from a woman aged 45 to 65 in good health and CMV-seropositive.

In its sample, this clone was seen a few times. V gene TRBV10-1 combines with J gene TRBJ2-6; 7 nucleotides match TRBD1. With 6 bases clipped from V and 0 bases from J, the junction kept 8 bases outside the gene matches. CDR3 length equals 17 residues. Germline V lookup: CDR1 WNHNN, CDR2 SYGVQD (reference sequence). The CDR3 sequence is CASSSGTESSGANVLTF. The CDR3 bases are TGCGCCAGCAGCTCCGGGACAGAGAGCTCTGGGGCCAACGTCCTGACTTTC.

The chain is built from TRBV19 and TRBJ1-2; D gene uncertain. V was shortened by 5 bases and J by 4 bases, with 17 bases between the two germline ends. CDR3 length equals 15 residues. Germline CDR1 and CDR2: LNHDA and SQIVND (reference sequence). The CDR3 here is CASSPAFVQPYGYTF. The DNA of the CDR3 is TGTGCCAGTAGTCCGGCGTTTGTACAGCCCTATGGCTACACCTTC.

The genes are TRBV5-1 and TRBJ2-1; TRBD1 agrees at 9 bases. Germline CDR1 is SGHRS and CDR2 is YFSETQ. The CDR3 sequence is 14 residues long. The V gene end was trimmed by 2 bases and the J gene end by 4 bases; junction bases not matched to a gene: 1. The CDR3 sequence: CASSLGTGYNEQFF. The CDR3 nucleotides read TGCGCCAGCAGCTTAGGGACAGGGTACAATGAGCAGTTCTTC.

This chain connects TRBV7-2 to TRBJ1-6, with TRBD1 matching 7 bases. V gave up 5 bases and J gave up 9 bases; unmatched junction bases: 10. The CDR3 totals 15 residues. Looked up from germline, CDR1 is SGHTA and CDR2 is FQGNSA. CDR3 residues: CASSRGGAGPSPLHF. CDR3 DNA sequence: TGTGCCAGCAGCAGAGGGGGCGCAGGGCCTTCACCCCTCCACTTT.

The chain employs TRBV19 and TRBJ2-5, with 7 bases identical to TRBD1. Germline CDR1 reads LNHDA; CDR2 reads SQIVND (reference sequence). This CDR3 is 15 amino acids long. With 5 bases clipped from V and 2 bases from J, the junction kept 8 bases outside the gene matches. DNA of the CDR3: TGTGCCAGTAGTCGCATGACAGGGACGCAAGAGACCCAGTACTTC. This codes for CASSRMTGTQETQYF.

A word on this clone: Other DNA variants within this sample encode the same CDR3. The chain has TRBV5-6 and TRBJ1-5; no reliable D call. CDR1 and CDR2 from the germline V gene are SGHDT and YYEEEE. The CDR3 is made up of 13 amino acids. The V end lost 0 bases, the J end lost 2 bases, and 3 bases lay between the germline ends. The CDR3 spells CASSLAGNQPQHF. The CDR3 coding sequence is TGTGCCAGCAGCTTGGCCGGCAATCAGCCCCAGCATTTT. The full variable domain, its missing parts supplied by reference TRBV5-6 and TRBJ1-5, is DAGVTQSPTHLIKTRGQQVTLRCSPKSGHDTVSWYQQALGQGPQFIFQYYEEEERQRGNFPDRFSGHQFPNYSSELNVNALLLGDSALYLCASSLAGNQPQHFGDGTRLSIL.

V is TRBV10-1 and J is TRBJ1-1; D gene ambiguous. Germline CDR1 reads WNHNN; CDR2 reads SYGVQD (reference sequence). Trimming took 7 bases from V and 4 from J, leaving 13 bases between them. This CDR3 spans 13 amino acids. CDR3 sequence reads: CASIIHAVTEAFF. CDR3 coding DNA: TGCGCCAGCATTATCCATGCGGTCACTGAAGCTTTCTTT.

The CDR3 coding sequence is TGTGCCAGCAGCTCATCATATAGTCAAGAGACCCAGTACTTC. It specifies CASSSSYSQETQYF. The chain joins TRBV11-2 to TRBJ2-5, with D unclear. CDR1 is SGHAT and CDR2 is FQNNGV in the germline V gene. V gave up 4 bases and J gave up 2 bases, with 11 bases separating them. The CDR3 covers 14 residues. The full variable domain, its missing parts supplied by reference TRBV11-2 and TRBJ2-5, is EAGVAQSPRYKIIEKRQSVAFWCNPISGHATLYWYQQILGQGPKLLIQFQNNGVVDDSQLPKDRFSAERLKGVDSTLKIQPAKLEDSAVYLCASSSSYSQETQYFGPGTRLLVL.

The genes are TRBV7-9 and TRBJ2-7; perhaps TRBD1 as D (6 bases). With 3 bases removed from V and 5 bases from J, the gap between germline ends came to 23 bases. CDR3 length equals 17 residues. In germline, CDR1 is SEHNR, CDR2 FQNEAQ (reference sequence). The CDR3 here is CASSFFGDISLDHEQYF. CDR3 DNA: TGTGCCAGCAGCTTTTTTGGGGACATATCATTAGACCACGAGCAGTACTTC. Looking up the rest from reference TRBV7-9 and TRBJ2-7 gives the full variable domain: DTGVSQNPRHKITKRGQNVTFRCDPISEHNRLYWYRQTLGQGPEFLTYFQNEAQLEKSRLLSDRFSAERPKGSFSTLEIQRTEQGDSAMYLCASSFFGDISLDHEQYFGPGTRLTVT.

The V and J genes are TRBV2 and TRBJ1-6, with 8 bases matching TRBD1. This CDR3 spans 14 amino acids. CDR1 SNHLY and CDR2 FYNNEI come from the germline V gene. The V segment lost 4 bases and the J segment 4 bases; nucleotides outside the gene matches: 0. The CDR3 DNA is TGTGCCAGCAGTGGACAGGGGTATAATTCACCCCTCCACTTT. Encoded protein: CASSGQGYNSPLHF.

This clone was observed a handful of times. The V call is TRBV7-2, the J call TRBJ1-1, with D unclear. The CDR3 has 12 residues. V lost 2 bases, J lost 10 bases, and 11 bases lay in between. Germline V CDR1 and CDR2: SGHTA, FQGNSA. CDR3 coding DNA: TGTGCCAGCAGCTTAATCGAGGGTCGAGCTTTCTTT. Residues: CASSLIEGRAFF.

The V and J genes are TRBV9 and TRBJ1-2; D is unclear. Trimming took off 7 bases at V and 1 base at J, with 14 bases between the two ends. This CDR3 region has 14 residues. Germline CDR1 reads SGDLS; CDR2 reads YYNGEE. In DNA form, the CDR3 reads TGTGCCAGCGCGGGAATGAATTTTAACTATGGCTACACCTTC. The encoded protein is CASAGMNFNYGYTF.

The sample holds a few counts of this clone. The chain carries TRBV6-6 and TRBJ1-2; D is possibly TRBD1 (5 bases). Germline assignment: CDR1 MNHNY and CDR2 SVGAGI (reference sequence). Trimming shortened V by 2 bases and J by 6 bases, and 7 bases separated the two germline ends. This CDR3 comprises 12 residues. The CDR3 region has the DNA TGTGCCAGCAGTTACGCGGGGGATGGCTACACCTTC. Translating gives CASSYAGDGYTF.

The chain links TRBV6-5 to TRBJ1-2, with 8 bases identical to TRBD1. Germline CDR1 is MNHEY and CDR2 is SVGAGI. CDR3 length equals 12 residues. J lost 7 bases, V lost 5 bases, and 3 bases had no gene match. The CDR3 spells CASSMGQAGYTF. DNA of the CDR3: TGTGCCAGCAGTATGGGACAGGCTGGCTACACCTTC.

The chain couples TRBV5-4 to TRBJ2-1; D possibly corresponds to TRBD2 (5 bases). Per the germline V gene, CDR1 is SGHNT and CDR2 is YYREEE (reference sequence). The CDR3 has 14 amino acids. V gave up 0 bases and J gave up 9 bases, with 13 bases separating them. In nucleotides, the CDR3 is TGTGCCAGCAGCTTGGAGCGGTCCGGGTCTGAGCAGTTCTTC. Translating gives CASSLERSGSEQFF.

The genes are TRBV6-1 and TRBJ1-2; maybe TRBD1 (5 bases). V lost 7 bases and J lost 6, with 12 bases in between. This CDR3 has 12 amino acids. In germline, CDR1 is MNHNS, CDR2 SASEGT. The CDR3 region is CASTKRQNGYTF. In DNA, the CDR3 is TGTGCCAGCACCAAACGACAGAATGGCTACACCTTC.

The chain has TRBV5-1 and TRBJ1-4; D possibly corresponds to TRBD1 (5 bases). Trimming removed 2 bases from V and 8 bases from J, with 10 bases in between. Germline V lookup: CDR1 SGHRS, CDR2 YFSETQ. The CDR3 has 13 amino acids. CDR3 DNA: TGCGCCAGCAGCTTAGGGGATGGAGAAAAACTGTTTTTT. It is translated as CASSLGDGEKLFF.

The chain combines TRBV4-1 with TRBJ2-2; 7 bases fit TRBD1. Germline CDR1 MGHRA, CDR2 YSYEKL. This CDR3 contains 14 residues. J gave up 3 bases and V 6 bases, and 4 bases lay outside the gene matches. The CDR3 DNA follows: TGCGCCAGCAGAGACAGGGAGTACACCGGGGAGCTGTTTTTT. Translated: CASRDREYTGELFF.

CDR3 DNA: TGTGCCAGCAGCCGGGAGAGGTCTGGAAACACCATATATTTT. Translating it yields CASSRERSGNTIYF. The V gene is TRBV27, the J gene TRBJ1-3; D not resolved. The V gene's germline CDR1 is MNHEY and CDR2 SMNVEV (reference sequence). This CDR3 spans 14 amino acids. Deletions cut 6 bases from V and 1 base from J, with 10 bases between.

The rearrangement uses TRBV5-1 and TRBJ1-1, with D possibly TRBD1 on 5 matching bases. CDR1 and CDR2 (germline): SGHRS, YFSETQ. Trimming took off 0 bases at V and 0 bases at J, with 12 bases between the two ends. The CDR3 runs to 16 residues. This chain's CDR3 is CASSLEVGAMNTEAFF. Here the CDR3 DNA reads TGCGCCAGCAGCTTGGAGGTAGGGGCAATGAACACTGAAGCTTTCTTT.

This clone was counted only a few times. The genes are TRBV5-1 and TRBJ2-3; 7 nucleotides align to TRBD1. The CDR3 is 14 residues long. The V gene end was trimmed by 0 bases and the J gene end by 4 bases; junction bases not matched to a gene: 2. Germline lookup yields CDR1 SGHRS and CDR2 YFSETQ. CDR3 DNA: TGCGCCAGCAGCTTGGGTACAGGGGCAGATACGCAGTATTTT. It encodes CASSLGTGADTQYF.

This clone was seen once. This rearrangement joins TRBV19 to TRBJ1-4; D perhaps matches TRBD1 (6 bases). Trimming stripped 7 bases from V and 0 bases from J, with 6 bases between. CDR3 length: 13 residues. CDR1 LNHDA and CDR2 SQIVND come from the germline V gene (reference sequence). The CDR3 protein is CASKGATNEKLFF. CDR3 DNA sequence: TGTGCCAGTAAGGGGGCAACTAATGAAAAACTGTTTTTT.

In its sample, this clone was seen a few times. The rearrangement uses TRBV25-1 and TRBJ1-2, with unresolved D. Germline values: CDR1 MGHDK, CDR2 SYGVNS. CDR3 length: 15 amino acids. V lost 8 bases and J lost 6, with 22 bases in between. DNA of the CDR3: TGTGCCAGCCGCTCCCGAAGGGAGCGTCACAATGGCTACACCTTC. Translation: CASRSRRERHNGYTF.

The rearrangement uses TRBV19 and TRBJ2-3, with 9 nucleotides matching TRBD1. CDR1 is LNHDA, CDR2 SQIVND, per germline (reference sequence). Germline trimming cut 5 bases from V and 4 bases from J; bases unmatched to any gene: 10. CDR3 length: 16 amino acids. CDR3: CASSSGTGKNADTQYF. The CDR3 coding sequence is TGTGCCAGTAGTTCCGGGACAGGGAAGAACGCAGATACGCAGTATTTT.

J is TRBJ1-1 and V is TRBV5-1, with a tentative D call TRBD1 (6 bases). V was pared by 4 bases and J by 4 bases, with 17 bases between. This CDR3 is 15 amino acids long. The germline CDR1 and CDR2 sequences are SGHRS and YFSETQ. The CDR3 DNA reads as TGCGCCAGCAGCAGCGGGGGGGGGCTCGTCACTGAAGCTTTCTTT. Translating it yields CASSSGGGLVTEAFF.

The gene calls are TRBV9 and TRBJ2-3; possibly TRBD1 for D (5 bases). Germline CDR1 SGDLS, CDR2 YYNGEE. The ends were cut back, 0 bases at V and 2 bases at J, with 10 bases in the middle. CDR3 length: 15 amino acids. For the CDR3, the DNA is TGTGCCAGCAGCGTAGCTGGGGCTTTCACAGATACGCAGTATTTT. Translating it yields CASSVAGAFTDTQYF.

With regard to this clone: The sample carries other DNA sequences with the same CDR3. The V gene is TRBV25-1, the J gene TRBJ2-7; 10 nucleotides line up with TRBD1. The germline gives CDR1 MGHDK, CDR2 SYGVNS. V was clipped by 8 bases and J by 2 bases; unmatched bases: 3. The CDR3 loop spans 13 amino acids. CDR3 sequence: CASRDRGPYEQYF. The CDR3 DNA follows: TGTGCCAGCCGGGACAGGGGCCCCTACGAGCAGTACTTC.

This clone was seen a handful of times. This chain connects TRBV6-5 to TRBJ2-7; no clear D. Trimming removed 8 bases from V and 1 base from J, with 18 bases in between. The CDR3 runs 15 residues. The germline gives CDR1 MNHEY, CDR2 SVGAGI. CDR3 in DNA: TGTGCCAGCGGGTCCCTCGGGTTTGGGTCCTACGAGCAGTACTTC. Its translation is CASGSLGFGSYEQYF.

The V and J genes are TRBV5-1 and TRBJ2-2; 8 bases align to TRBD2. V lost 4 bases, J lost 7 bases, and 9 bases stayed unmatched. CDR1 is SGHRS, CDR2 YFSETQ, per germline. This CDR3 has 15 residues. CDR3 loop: CASSLGQAGDGELFF. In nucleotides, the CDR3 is TGCGCCAGCAGCCTCGGACAAGCGGGGGACGGGGAGCTGTTTTTT.

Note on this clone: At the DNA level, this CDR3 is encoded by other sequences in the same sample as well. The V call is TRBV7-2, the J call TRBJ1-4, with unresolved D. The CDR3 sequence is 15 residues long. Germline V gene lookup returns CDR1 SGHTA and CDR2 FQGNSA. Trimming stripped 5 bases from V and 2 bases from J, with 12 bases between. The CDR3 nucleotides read TGTGCCAGCAGCCTCGGGAGTTCCACTAATGAAAAACTGTTTTTT. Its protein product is CASSLGSSTNEKLFF.